A selection of T cell receptor beta chains follows, all from one sample in a study of long-term antiretroviral therapy in people with HIV. The assay was immunoSEQ multiplex PCR, and TCRdb's table has in-frame clones only and misses some. The sample yields 30,000 or so clones, 88% seen once. The specimen comprised unsorted PBMCs, sampled 0.5 years after starting antiretroviral therapy. The origin of the receptors is a woman aged 18-29 years with HIV. Both conserved end residues are part of each CDR3. D genes are given only for firm matches. The size of a clone is reported for some rows only, either as once, few or many, or as a class for expanded clones.

clone size	D gene	V gene	J gene	CDR3 DNA	CDR3 protein
NA	TRBD1	TRBV4-2	TRBJ2-3	TGTGCCAGCAGCCAAGAGAAAAGGGGGCCCACAGATACGCAGTATTTT	CASSQEKRGPTDTQYF
NA	NA	TRBV10-2	TRBJ2-1	TGCGCCAGCAGTGGAGGGGGGGTTGAGCAGTTCTTC	CASSGGGVEQFF
NA	NA	TRBV4-1	TRBJ1-5	TGCGCCAGCAGCCTATGGGACCCGAACCCCAATCAGCCCCAGCATTTT	CASSLWDPNPNQPQHF
NA	NA	TRBV4-1	TRBJ1-6	TGCGCCAGCAGCCAAGATAGGACAAATTATAATTCACCCCTCCACTTT	CASSQDRTNYNSPLHF
NA	NA	TRBV7-2	TRBJ1-2	TGTGCCAGCACCCCCGTCGGGTTTAACTATGGCTACACCTTC	CASTPVGFNYGYTF
NA	TRBD2	TRBV29-1	TRBJ2-2	TGCAGCGCCGGGACTAGCGGGAGGAACACCGGGGAGCTGTTTTTT	CSAGTSGRNTGELFF
NA	NA	TRBV6-6	TRBJ2-2	TGTGCCAGCAGTATTCGTAGTACGGACACCGGGGAGCTGTTTTTT	CASSIRSTDTGELFF
NA	TRBD2	TRBV5-4	TRBJ2-2	TGTGCCAGCAGCTCAGCTAGCGGGTACACCGGGGAGCTGTTTTTT	CASSSASGYTGELFF
once	TRBD2	TRBV11-2	TRBJ2-3	TGTGCCAGCAGCTTAGGGCCGACTAGCGGAGATACGCAGTATTTT	CASSLGPTSGDTQYF
once	TRBD1	TRBV5-6	TRBJ1-4	TGTGCCAGCAGCTTGGGGGGACAGGGAAATCAGTTTTTT	CASSLGGQGNQFF
NA	NA	TRBV6-6	TRBJ2-7	TGTGCCAGCACCTCGGGCTCCCGCTCCTACGAGCAGTACTTC	CASTSGSRSYEQYF
once	TRBD2	TRBV10-3	TRBJ2-3	TGTGCCATCAGCGACGGACTAGCAGTCATGGATACGCAGTATTTT	CAISDGLAVMDTQYF
NA	TRBD1	TRBV10-3	TRBJ1-2	TGTGCCATCAGTGAGTCGCAGACAGGGGGCAAAGGAGGCTATGGCTACACCTTC	CAISESQTGGKGGYGYTF
NA	TRBD1	TRBV7-2	TRBJ2-5	TGTGCCAGCAGCGGACGGACAGGTCTCCAAGAGACCCAGTACTTC	CASSGRTGLQETQYF
NA	NA	TRBV16	TRBJ1-5	TGTGCCAGCAGCCTTACGGGGCAGGACAATCAGCCCCAGCATTTT	CASSLTGQDNQPQHF
once	NA	TRBV18	TRBJ1-2	TGTGCCAGCTCACCAATCGCCGCCCTTGGAGATGGCTACACCTTC	CASSPIAALGDGYTF
few	NA	TRBV28	TRBJ1-1	TGTGCCAGCAGTACACCCCCGGGGACTGAAGCTTTCTTT	CASSTPPGTEAFF
NA	NA	TRBV5-4	TRBJ1-3	TGTGCCAGCAGCCGCACGGGTCCAAGGGGAGACACCATATATTTT	CASSRTGPRGDTIYF
NA	NA	TRBV18	TRBJ2-7	TGTGCCAGCTCCCCAATGACGGGAAACCCCCACGAGCAGTACTTC	CASSPMTGNPHEQYF
NA	TRBD2	TRBV5-1	TRBJ2-5	TGCGCCAGCAGCTTGTGGACTAGCGGGAGTGTCCAAGAGACCCAGTACTTC	CASSLWTSGSVQETQYF
NA	NA	TRBV11-2	TRBJ2-7	TGTGCCACCTTGGGATGGCCATCCTACGAGCAGTACTTC	CATLGWPSYEQYF
NA	NA	TRBV28	TRBJ1-4	TGTGCCAGCAGATACACGATGGTTGGCGAAAAACTGTTTTTT	CASRYTMVGEKLFF
NA	NA	TRBV6-1	TRBJ1-5	TGTGCCAGCAGTGAACCGAGGGGCACACTACCTAATCAGCCCCAGCATTTT	CASSEPRGTLPNQPQHF
NA	TRBD1	TRBV7-3	TRBJ1-1	TGTGCCAGCAGCCCGCGGACAGGAGAGAACACTGAAGCTTTCTTT	CASSPRTGENTEAFF
once	NA	TRBV27	TRBJ1-3	TGTGCCAGCCGTGGGGATCCCTCTGGAAACACCATATATTTT	CASRGDPSGNTIYF
NA	NA	TRBV11-1	TRBJ1-1	TGTGCCAGCAGCTTCCAGGGTGGGAACACTGAAGCTTTCTTT	CASSFQGGNTEAFF
NA	NA	TRBV7-3	TRBJ2-7	TGTGCCAGCAGCTTAAGGGGGACCGGGGAGCAGTACTTC	CASSLRGTGEQYF
NA	TRBD1	TRBV25-1	TRBJ2-2	TGTGCCAGCAGTGGGGGACAGGGCCTAAGGCCCGGGGAGCTGTTTTTT	CASSGGQGLRPGELFF
NA	TRBD2	TRBV19	TRBJ2-3	TGTGCCAGTAGTACGACTAGCGGGAGCCATAGCACAGATACGCAGTATTTT	CASSTTSGSHSTDTQYF
NA	TRBD2	TRBV15	TRBJ2-7	TGTGCCACCAGCTTGACTAGCGGGAGAAGGTACGAGCAGTACTTC	CATSLTSGRRYEQYF